The rows below give T cell receptor beta chains drawn from one sample of a study of breast tumors, draining lymph nodes, adjacent tissues. TCRdb re-derived calls from the multiplex PCR reads in MiXCR, one entry per CDR3 protein. The profile shows some 130,000 distinct CDR3 sequences, 20% of them singletons. Sequencing used axillary lymph node tissue. The receptors stem from a female donor with breast cancer. Some clones in this sample may be carry-over from other donors' samples. The CDR3 runs from the conserved cysteine through the conserved F or W. The order of the fields is D gene, clone size, V gene, J gene, CDR3 protein, CDR3 DNA. D genes are given only for firm matches. Clone size is stated in some rows and not others, as once, few, many or a class when expanded.

>TRBD2|many|TRBV28|TRBJ2-7
CASSLLTSGVPEQYF
TGTGCCAGCAGTTTGCTGACTAGCGGGGTTCCCGAGCAGTACTTC
>.|many|TRBV30|TRBJ1-6
CAWSGKYNSPLHF
TGTGCCTGGAGTGGGAAATATAATTCACCCCTCCACTTT
>TRBD1|many|TRBV20-1|TRBJ1-4
CSAIPRGVGQISEKLFF
TGCAGTGCTATCCCTCGAGGGGTGGGACAGATAAGTGAAAAACTGTTTTTT
>.|many|TRBV6-4|TRBJ2-3
CASGYTDTQYF
TGTGCCAGCGGATACACAGATACGCAGTATTTT
>TRBD2|many|TRBV7-8|TRBJ2-1
CASSPGLAGSYLSYNEQFF
TGTGCCAGCAGCCCGGGACTAGCGGGGTCCTATTTGTCCTACAATGAGCAGTTCTTC
>TRBD1|.|TRBV20-1|TRBJ1-1
CSAMDRAFRGNTEAFF
TGCAGTGCCATGGACAGGGCGTTCCGGGGGAACACTGAAGCTTTCTTT
>.|many|TRBV7-9|TRBJ2-7
CASSPYMSLSYEQYF
TGTGCCAGCAGCCCCTATATGAGCCTTAGCTACGAGCAGTACTTC
>.|many|TRBV7-2|TRBJ2-3
CASSFSSTDTQYF
TGTGCCAGCAGCTTTTCTAGCACAGATACGCAGTATTTT
>.|many|TRBV7-8|TRBJ2-5
CASSSWDGGGETQYF
TGTGCCAGCAGCTCTTGGGACGGAGGGGGAGAGACCCAGTACTTC
>TRBD1|many|TRBV11-2|TRBJ2-1
CASSQWDSQYNEQFF
TGTGCCAGCAGTCAATGGGACAGCCAGTACAATGAGCAGTTCTTC
>.|.|TRBV9|TRBJ2-4
CASSERMGDGQNIQYF
TGTGCCAGCAGCGAACGTATGGGGGATGGGCAAAACATTCAGTACTTC
>.|once|TRBV20-1|TRBJ2-3
CSAREQRDTRYF
TGCAGTGCTAGAGAGCAGAGAGATACGCGGTATTTT
>.|many|TRBV6-1|TRBJ2-5
CASSEREGQYF
TGTGCCAGCAGTGAGCGAGAGGGCCAGTACTTC
>.|.|TRBV19|TRBJ2-5
CATRTGRLVQEAQYF
TGTGCCACTCGGACGGGCAGACTAGTCCAAGAGGCCCAGTACTTC
>TRBD2|many|TRBV5-1|TRBJ2-1
CASGGSGGSSYNEQFF
TGCGCCAGCGGGGGTAGCGGGGGTTCATCCTACAATGAGCAGTTCTTC
>TRBD1|many|TRBV20-1|TRBJ1-6
CSALTGGSSYNSPLHF
TGCAGTGCTCTTACAGGGGGGAGCTCCTATAATTCACCCCTCCACTTT
>.|many|TRBV6-5|TRBJ2-1
CASSYMGPGNGNEQFF
TGTGCCAGCAGTTACATGGGGCCAGGGAATGGCAATGAGCAGTTCTTC
>.|many|TRBV19|TRBJ2-1
CASWFQNEQFF
TGTGCCAGTTGGTTCCAAAATGAGCAGTTCTTC
>TRBD1|few|TRBV6-5|TRBJ2-3
CASSPSVRGPGGLTDTQYF
TGTGCCAGCAGTCCCTCGGTCAGGGGGCCTGGAGGGTTAACAGATACGCAGTATTTT
>TRBD2|many|TRBV19|TRBJ2-5
CASSRRSGVETQYF
TGTGCCAGTAGTAGGAGGAGCGGGGTAGAGACCCAGTACTTC
>TRBD2|.|TRBV12-3/TRBV12-4|TRBJ2-1
CASRPQRGASSYNEQFF
TGTGCCAGCAGACCCCAGCGGGGGGCGAGCTCCTACAATGAGCAGTTCTTC
>.|many|TRBV12-3/TRBV12-4|TRBJ1-2
CASSNYGYTF
TGTGCCAGCAGTAACTATGGCTACACCTTC
>.|.|TRBV5-4|TRBJ2-5
CASSWQETQYF
TGTGCCAGCAGCTGGCAAGAGACCCAGTACTTC
>.|.|TRBV6-2/TRBV6-3|TRBJ2-2
CASTDPGRGLNTGELFF
TGTGCCAGCACTGACCCGGGACGGGGCTTGAACACCGGGGAGCTGTTTTTT
>TRBD2|many|TRBV11-2|TRBJ2-3
CASSSGLVLTDTQYF
TGTGCCAGCAGCTCCGGACTAGTCCTCACAGATACGCAGTATTTT
>TRBD2|many|TRBV27|TRBJ2-3
CASKSGGDTQYF
TGTGCCAGCAAAAGCGGGGGGGATACGCAGTATTTT
>TRBD2|many|TRBV11-2|TRBJ2-1
CASSLGAGVANEQFF
TGTGCCAGCAGCTTAGGAGCGGGGGTGGCCAATGAGCAGTTCTTC
>TRBD1|few|TRBV28|TRBJ1-2
CASSYGTGGRYGYTF
TGTGCCAGCAGTTATGGGACAGGGGGACGCTATGGCTACACCTTC
>.|many|TRBV4-1|TRBJ2-3
CASSQGVSDTQYF
TGCGCCAGCAGCCAAGGGGTGTCAGATACGCAGTATTTT
>.|many|TRBV6-6|TRBJ1-6
CASSRDIFSPLHF
TGTGCCAGCAGCCGGGACATATTTTCACCCCTCCACTTT
>.|many|TRBV11-2|TRBJ2-5
CASSLLYF
TGTGCCAGCAGCTTATTGTACTTC
>.|many|TRBV7-2|TRBJ2-2
CASSLPTATGELFF
TGTGCCAGCAGCTTACCGACCGCCACCGGGGAGCTGTTTTTT
>.|many|TRBV4-1|TRBJ1-5
CASSQEGRTQPQHF
TGCGCCAGCAGCCAAGAGGGTAGGACTCAGCCCCAGCATTTT
>.|many|TRBV29-1|TRBJ2-7
CSPRLDLDSYEQYF
TGCAGCCCCCGATTAGACTTAGACTCCTACGAGCAGTACTTC
>.|many|TRBV9|TRBJ2-1
CASSPGLSSYNEQFF
TGTGCCAGCAGCCCAGGGTTAAGCTCCTACAATGAGCAGTTCTTC
>.|many|TRBV24-1|TRBJ1-2
CATSDLYGYTF
TGTGCCACCAGTGATTTATATGGCTACACCTTC
>.|many|TRBV3-1|TRBJ2-3
CASRAGADTQYF
TGTGCCAGCCGCGCCGGAGCTGATACGCAGTATTTT
>TRBD2|.|TRBV20-1|TRBJ2-3
CSARGPAGEREIKTDTQYF
TGCAGTGCTAGAGGCCCCGCGGGAGAGCGGGAGATTAAGACAGATACGCAGTATTTT
>TRBD2|many|TRBV5-1|TRBJ2-5
CASSTVPGLGGETQYF
TGCGCCAGCAGCACTGTACCGGGCCTGGGGGGGGAGACCCAGTACTTC
>.|few|TRBV6-1|TRBJ1-2
CASSEAGRTDQGYTF
TGTGCCAGCAGTGAAGCGGGTAGGACAGACCAAGGCTACACCTTC
>.|many|TRBV20-1|TRBJ2-1
CSARPALAGRNNEQFF
TGCAGTGCTAGACCAGCCCTGGCGGGGCGAAACAATGAGCAGTTCTTC
>.|many|TRBV3-1|TRBJ2-2
CASSHGPNTGELFF
TGTGCCAGCAGCCATGGACCGAACACCGGGGAGCTGTTTTTT
>.|many|TRBV6-1|TRBJ2-7
CASKTESSYEQYF
TGTGCCAGCAAGACAGAGAGCTCCTACGAGCAGTACTTC
>.|many|TRBV20-1|TRBJ1-2
CSARGTASNYGYTF
TGCAGTGCTAGAGGGACAGCCTCTAACTATGGCTACACCTTC
>.|.|TRBV27|TRBJ2-1
CASSLKFRGEQFF
TGTGCCAGCAGTTTAAAGTTTCGGGGTGAGCAGTTCTTC
>.|many|TRBV20-1|TRBJ1-3
CSAWSGRGNTIYF
TGCAGTGCCTGGTCAGGGAGAGGAAACACCATATATTTT
>.|.|TRBV20-1|TRBJ2-2
CSARGGAYTGELFF
TGCAGTGCTAGGGGGGGGGCTTACACCGGGGAGCTGTTTTTT
>.|.|TRBV6-1|TRBJ2-4
CASSEVSKYF
TGTGCCAGCAGTGAAGTCTCGAAGTACTTC
>.|.|TRBV7-8|TRBJ1-1
CASSLLGTLNTEAFF
TGTGCCAGCAGCTTGCTGGGGACCTTGAACACTGAAGCTTTCTTT
>.|many|TRBV5-6|TRBJ1-5
CASTEQGSSNQPQHF
TGTGCCAGCACCGAGCAGGGGTCTAGCAATCAGCCCCAGCATTTT
>TRBD2|many|TRBV24-1|TRBJ2-3
CATSVGLAGNTGDTQYF
TGTGCCACCAGTGTCGGACTAGCGGGTAATACGGGAGATACGCAGTATTTT
>.|many|TRBV20-1|TRBJ2-5
CSARTGEETQYF
TGCAGTGCTAGGACCGGGGAGGAGACCCAGTACTTC
>.|many|TRBV9|TRBJ1-4
CASSVTGGTNEKLFF
TGTGCCAGCAGCGTAACGGGGGGAACTAATGAAAAACTGTTTTTT
>.|.|TRBV27|TRBJ1-5
CASSLRQPGQPQHF
TGTGCCAGCAGTCTCCGACAGCCTGGTCAGCCCCAGCATTTT